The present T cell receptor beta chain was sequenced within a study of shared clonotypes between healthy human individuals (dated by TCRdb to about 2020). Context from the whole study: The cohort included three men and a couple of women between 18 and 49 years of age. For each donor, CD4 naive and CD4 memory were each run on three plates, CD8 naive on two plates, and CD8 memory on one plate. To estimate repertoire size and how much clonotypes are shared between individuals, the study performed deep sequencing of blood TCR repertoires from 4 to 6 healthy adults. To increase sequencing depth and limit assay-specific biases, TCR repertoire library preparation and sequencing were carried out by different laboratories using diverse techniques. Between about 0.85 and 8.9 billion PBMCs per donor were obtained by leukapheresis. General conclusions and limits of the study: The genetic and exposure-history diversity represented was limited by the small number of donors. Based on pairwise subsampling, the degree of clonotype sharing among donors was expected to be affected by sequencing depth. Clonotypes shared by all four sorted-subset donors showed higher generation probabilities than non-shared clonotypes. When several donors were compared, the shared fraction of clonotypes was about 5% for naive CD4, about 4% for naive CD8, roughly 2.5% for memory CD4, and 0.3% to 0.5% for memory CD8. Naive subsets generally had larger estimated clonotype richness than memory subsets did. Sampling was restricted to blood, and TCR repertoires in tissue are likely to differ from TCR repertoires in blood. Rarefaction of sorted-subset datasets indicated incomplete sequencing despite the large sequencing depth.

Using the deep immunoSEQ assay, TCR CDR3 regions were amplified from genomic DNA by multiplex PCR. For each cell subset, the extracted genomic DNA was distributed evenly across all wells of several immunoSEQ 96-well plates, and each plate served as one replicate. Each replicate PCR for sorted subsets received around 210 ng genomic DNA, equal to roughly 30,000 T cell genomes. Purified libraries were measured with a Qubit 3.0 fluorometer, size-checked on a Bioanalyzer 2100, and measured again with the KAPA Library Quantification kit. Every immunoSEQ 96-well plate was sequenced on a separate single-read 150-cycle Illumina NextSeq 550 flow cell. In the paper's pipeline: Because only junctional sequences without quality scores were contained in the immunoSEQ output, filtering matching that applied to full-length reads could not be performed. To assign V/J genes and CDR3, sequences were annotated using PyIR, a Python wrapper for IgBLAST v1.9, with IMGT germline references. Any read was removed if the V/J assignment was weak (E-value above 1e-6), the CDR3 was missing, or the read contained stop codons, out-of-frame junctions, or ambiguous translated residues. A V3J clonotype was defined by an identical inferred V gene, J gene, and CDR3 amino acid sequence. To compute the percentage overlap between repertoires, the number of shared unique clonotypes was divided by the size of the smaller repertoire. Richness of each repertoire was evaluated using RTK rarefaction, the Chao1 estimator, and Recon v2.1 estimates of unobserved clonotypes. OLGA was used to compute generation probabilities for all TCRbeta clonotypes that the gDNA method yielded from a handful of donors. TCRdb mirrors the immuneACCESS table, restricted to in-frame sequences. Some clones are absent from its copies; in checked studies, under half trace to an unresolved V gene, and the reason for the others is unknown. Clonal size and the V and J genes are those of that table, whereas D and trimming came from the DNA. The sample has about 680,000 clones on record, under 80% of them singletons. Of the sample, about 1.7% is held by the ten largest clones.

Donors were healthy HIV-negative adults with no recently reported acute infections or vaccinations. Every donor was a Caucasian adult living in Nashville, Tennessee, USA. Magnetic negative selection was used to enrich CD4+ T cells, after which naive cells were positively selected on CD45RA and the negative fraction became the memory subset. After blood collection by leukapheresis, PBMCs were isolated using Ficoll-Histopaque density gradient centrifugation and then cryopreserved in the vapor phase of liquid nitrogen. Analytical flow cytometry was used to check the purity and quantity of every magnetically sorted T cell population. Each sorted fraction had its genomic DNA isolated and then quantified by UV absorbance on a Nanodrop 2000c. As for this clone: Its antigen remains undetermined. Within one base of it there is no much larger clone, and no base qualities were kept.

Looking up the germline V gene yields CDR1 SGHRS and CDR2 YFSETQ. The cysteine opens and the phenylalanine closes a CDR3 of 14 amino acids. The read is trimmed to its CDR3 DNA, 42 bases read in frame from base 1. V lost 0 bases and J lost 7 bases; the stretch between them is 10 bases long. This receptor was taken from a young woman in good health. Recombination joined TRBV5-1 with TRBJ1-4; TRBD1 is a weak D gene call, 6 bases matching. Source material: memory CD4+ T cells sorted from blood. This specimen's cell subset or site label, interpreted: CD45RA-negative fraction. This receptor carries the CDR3 CASSLVQGGEKLFF. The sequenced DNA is TGCGCCAGCAGCTTGGTACAGGGTGGTGAAAAACTGTTTTTT.